The rows below give T cell receptor beta chains drawn from one sample of a study of Graves' ophthalmopathy and Graves' hyperthyroidism. TCRdb called the multiplex PCR reads again in MiXCR, with one record for every CDR3 protein. The table shows almost 750,000 distinct CDR3 sequences, with roughly 40% occurring only once. The specimen sequenced was peripheral blood. All receptors derive from an adult man with Graves' ophthalmopathy. Both conserved end residues are part of each CDR3. A D gene is named only where the DNA matches it firmly. A clone size is listed for some rows: how often the clone was seen (once, few, many), or a class if it is expanded.

d_call: -; j_call: TRBJ2-5; clone_size: -; v_call: TRBV20-1; cdr3_length: 12; cdr3_aa: CSAETVLETQYF; cdr3_nt: TGCAGTGCTGAGACGGTCCTGGAGACCCAGTACTTC
d_call: -; j_call: TRBJ2-5; clone_size: few; v_call: TRBV2; cdr3_length: 13; cdr3_aa: CASSELAIETQYF; cdr3_nt: TGTGCCAGCAGTGAGTTAGCCATAGAGACCCAGTACTTC
d_call: TRBD1; j_call: TRBJ2-7; clone_size: many; v_call: TRBV25-1; cdr3_length: 15; cdr3_aa: CASSLKDRGLYEQYF; cdr3_nt: TGTGCCAGCAGCCTCAAGGACAGGGGGCTATACGAGCAGTACTTC
d_call: -; j_call: TRBJ1-1; clone_size: -; v_call: TRBV10-3; cdr3_length: 13; cdr3_aa: CAISGTAGAEAFF; cdr3_nt: TGTGCCATCAGTGGGACAGCAGGCGCTGAAGCTTTCTTT
d_call: -; j_call: TRBJ1-1; clone_size: many; v_call: TRBV7-9; cdr3_length: 14; cdr3_aa: CASSSFRGGTEAFF; cdr3_nt: TGTGCCAGCAGCTCCTTCAGGGGAGGCACTGAAGCTTTCTTT
d_call: -; j_call: TRBJ2-7; clone_size: once; v_call: TRBV19; cdr3_length: 15; cdr3_aa: CASSIKGDEIYEQYF; cdr3_nt: TGTGCCAGTAGTATAAAAGGGGACGAAATCTACGAGCAGTACTTC
d_call: TRBD2; j_call: TRBJ2-3; clone_size: many; v_call: TRBV2; cdr3_length: 14; cdr3_aa: CASSRLAITDTQYF; cdr3_nt: TGTGCCAGCAGTCGACTAGCGATCACAGATACGCAGTATTTT
d_call: TRBD2; j_call: TRBJ2-5; clone_size: -; v_call: TRBV20-1; cdr3_length: 20; cdr3_aa: CSARLGSEDPSGGPQETQYF; cdr3_nt: TGCAGTGCTAGACTCGGGTCAGAAGATCCTAGCGGGGGGCCACAAGAGACCCAGTACTTC
d_call: -; j_call: TRBJ2-5; clone_size: many; v_call: TRBV7-2; cdr3_length: 14; cdr3_aa: CASSSAGVAETQYF; cdr3_nt: TGTGCCAGCAGTTCCGCAGGGGTTGCGGAGACCCAGTACTTC
d_call: -; j_call: TRBJ1-4; clone_size: many; v_call: TRBV7-2; cdr3_length: 16; cdr3_aa: CASSPRESGMVQKLFF; cdr3_nt: TGTGCCAGCAGTCCGAGGGAGTCAGGGATGGTCCAAAAACTGTTTTTT
d_call: -; j_call: TRBJ1-1; clone_size: many; v_call: TRBV6-6; cdr3_length: 14; cdr3_aa: CASSYGRMNTEAFF; cdr3_nt: TGTGCCAGCAGTTACGGCCGGATGAACACTGAAGCTTTCTTT
d_call: -; j_call: TRBJ1-4; clone_size: many; v_call: TRBV7-8; cdr3_length: 13; cdr3_aa: CASTSDSNEKLFF; cdr3_nt: TGTGCCAGCACTTCGGATAGTAATGAAAAACTGTTTTTT
d_call: -; j_call: TRBJ2-2; clone_size: few; v_call: TRBV7-9; cdr3_length: 14; cdr3_aa: CASSLWPNTGELFF; cdr3_nt: TGTGCCAGCAGCTTGTGGCCTAACACCGGGGAGCTGTTTTTT
d_call: -; j_call: TRBJ2-7; clone_size: few; v_call: TRBV7-9; cdr3_length: 15; cdr3_aa: CASSTVTGLDYEQYF; cdr3_nt: TGTGCCAGCAGTACAGTAACGGGCCTCGACTACGAGCAGTACTTC
d_call: -; j_call: TRBJ1-4; clone_size: -; v_call: TRBV2; cdr3_length: 13; cdr3_aa: CASVLGYDEKLFF; cdr3_nt: TGTGCCAGCGTTCTGGGGTACGATGAAAAACTGTTTTTT
d_call: -; j_call: TRBJ2-1; clone_size: once; v_call: TRBV7-8; cdr3_length: 15; cdr3_aa: CASSEYLSPDNEQFF; cdr3_nt: TGTGCCAGCAGTGAATATCTTTCACCTGACAATGAGCAGTTCTTC
d_call: TRBD1; j_call: TRBJ2-7; clone_size: -; v_call: TRBV25-1; cdr3_length: 15; cdr3_aa: CASSVRDRATYEQYF; cdr3_nt: TGTGCCAGCAGCGTCCGGGACAGGGCCACCTACGAGCAGTACTTC
d_call: -; j_call: TRBJ1-5; clone_size: -; v_call: TRBV24-1; cdr3_length: 14; cdr3_aa: CASSGTYWNQPQHF; cdr3_nt: TGTGCCAGCAGCGGGACCTATTGGAATCAGCCCCAGCATTTT
d_call: TRBD2; j_call: TRBJ2-7; clone_size: many; v_call: TRBV7-9; cdr3_length: 16; cdr3_aa: CASSLVRSGRGYEQYF; cdr3_nt: TGTGCCAGCAGCTTAGTCCGCAGCGGGAGGGGCTACGAGCAGTACTTC
d_call: TRBD2; j_call: TRBJ2-3; clone_size: once; v_call: TRBV20-1; cdr3_length: 16; cdr3_aa: CSARDTRGGLSDTQYF; cdr3_nt: TGCAGTGCTCGAGATACGCGGGGGGGCCTCTCAGATACGCAGTATTTT
d_call: -; j_call: TRBJ1-2; clone_size: many; v_call: TRBV9; cdr3_length: 14; cdr3_aa: CASSVDSASYGYTF; cdr3_nt: TGTGCCAGCAGCGTAGATTCGGCCAGCTATGGCTACACCTTC
d_call: TRBD1; j_call: TRBJ1-2; clone_size: -; v_call: TRBV15; cdr3_length: 15; cdr3_aa: CATSSRTGDLYGYTF; cdr3_nt: TGTGCCACCAGCAGCAGGACAGGCGACCTCTATGGCTACACCTTC
d_call: -; j_call: TRBJ2-5; clone_size: many; v_call: TRBV7-9; cdr3_length: 13; cdr3_aa: CASSFLEVETQYF; cdr3_nt: TGTGCCAGCAGCTTTCTAGAGGTAGAGACCCAGTACTTC
d_call: TRBD1; j_call: TRBJ2-1; clone_size: few; v_call: TRBV11-2; cdr3_length: 15; cdr3_aa: CASSLRTGKLNEQFF; cdr3_nt: TGTGCCAGCAGCTTAAGGACAGGTAAACTCAATGAGCAGTTCTTC